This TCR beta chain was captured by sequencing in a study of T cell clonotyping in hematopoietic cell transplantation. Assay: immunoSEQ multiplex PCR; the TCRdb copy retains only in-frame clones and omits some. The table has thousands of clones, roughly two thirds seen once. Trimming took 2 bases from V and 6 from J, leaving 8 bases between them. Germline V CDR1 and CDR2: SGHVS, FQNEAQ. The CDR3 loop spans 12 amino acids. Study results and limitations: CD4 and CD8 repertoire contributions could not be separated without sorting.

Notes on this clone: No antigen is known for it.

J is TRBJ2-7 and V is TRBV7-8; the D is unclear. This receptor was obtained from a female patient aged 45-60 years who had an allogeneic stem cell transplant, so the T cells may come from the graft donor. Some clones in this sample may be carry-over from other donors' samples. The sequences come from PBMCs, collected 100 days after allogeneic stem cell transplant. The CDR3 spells CASSLTFGEQYF. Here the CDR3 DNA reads TGTGCCAGCAGCTTAACGTTCGGCGAGCAGTACTTC.